A selection of T cell receptor beta chains follows, all from one sample in a study of blood T cell repertoires in COVID-19. This table comes from immunoSEQ multiplex PCR, and its TCRdb copy is limited to in-frame clones, with some not included. The sample lists more than 200,000 clones; roughly 90% were seen once. Material: peripheral blood. Receptor source: a human donor in a cohort sampled during active COVID-19. Both conserved end residues are part of each CDR3. Fields, in order: J gene, V gene, D gene, clone size, CDR3 DNA, CDR3 protein. D genes are given only for firm matches. Rows give clone size only sometimes, using once, few, many, or a class for an expanded clone.

TRBJ1-1 | TRBV6-2/TRBV6-3 | NA | NA | TGTGCCAGCAGTTACTTCGGTTTGAACACTGAAGCTTTCTTT | CASSYFGLNTEAFF
TRBJ1-2 | TRBV24-1 | NA | NA | TGTGCCACCAGTACCGAAGGGGCGAGCTACACCTTC | CATSTEGASYTF
TRBJ1-3 | TRBV5-6 | NA | NA | TGTGCCAGCAGCCTGAAGGGGGTTCACGGAAACACCATATATTTT | CASSLKGVHGNTIYF
TRBJ2-7 | TRBV6-6 | TRBD2 | NA | TGTGCCAGCAGTTACAATCCGAGCGGGAAGCCCTACGAGCAGTACTTC | CASSYNPSGKPYEQYF
TRBJ1-2 | TRBV3-1/TRBV3-2 | NA | few | TGTGCCAGCAGCCTTCAGGGGAGTGGCTACACCTTC | CASSLQGSGYTF
TRBJ1-2 | TRBV7-2 | NA | NA | TGTGCCAGCAGTGGCAGGGTCGTTGGCTACACCTTC | CASSGRVVGYTF
TRBJ1-6 | TRBV19 | NA | NA | TGTGCCAGTAGTATGGGGCAGGCCCATAATTCACCCCTCCACTTT | CASSMGQAHNSPLHF
TRBJ1-1 | TRBV6-5 | NA | NA | TGTGCCAGCAGAAACGTCGGTGGGGCGAACACTGAAGCTTTCTTT | CASRNVGGANTEAFF
TRBJ2-3 | TRBV19 | TRBD2 | NA | TGTGCCAGTAGTATCGCGGCTAGCGGAACCACAGATACGCAGTATTTT | CASSIAASGTTDTQYF
TRBJ2-7 | TRBV6-1 | NA | NA | TGTGCCAGCAGTGAAAATAGGGGCGAGCAGTACTTC | CASSENRGEQYF
TRBJ2-1 | TRBV7-2 | TRBD1 | NA | TGTGCCAGCAGCTCGAACAGGGGGTATGAGCAGTTCTTC | CASSSNRGYEQFF
TRBJ2-1 | TRBV6-5 | NA | NA | TGTGCCAGCAGAAGGACGACAGACCCGTACAATGAGCAGTTCTTC | CASRRTTDPYNEQFF
TRBJ1-2 | TRBV4-2 | NA | NA | TGTGCCAGCAGCCAATGGGAGGGATTGAGCTATGGCTACACCTTC | CASSQWEGLSYGYTF
TRBJ2-1 | TRBV19 | NA | NA | TGTGCCAGTAGTATGGTAGGTGGGCTTCTTAATGAGCAGTTCTTC | CASSMVGGLLNEQFF
TRBJ2-7 | TRBV6-1 | TRBD1 | few | TGTGCCAGCAGTCAAGCTGGACAGGGGCGATACGAGCAGTACTTC | CASSQAGQGRYEQYF
TRBJ1-2 | TRBV25-1 | TRBD1 | NA | TGTGCCAGCAGTGAATGGGGACAGGGGCTTGGTGGCTACACCTTC | CASSEWGQGLGGYTF
TRBJ1-2 | TRBV3-1/TRBV3-2 | NA | NA | TGTGCCAGCAGCCAAGCAACGGGAAACGTGAATGGCTACACCTTC | CASSQATGNVNGYTF
TRBJ1-2 | TRBV18 | TRBD1 | NA | TGTGCCAGCTCACCGTATACAGGGGACTATGGCTACACCTTC | CASSPYTGDYGYTF
TRBJ2-7 | TRBV19 | TRBD1 | NA | TGTGCCAGCTCGGGACAGGGATCCTACGAGCAGTACTTC | CASSGQGSYEQYF
TRBJ2-7 | TRBV6-5 | NA | NA | TGTGCCAGCCGACAGTTCCCTAAGGGCTACGAGCAGTACTTC | CASRQFPKGYEQYF
TRBJ1-6 | TRBV5-6 | NA | NA | TGTGCCAGCAGCTTAAATGGCCCCCTCCACTTT | CASSLNGPLHF
TRBJ1-2 | TRBV9 | NA | NA | TGTGCCAGCAGCGCTAAAGGCTATGAGGGACAAGACCTCTATGGCTACACCTTC | CASSAKGYEGQDLYGYTF
TRBJ2-7 | TRBV10-3 | TRBD2 | few | TGTGCCATCAGTGAGAGGGGACTAGCGGGCGCCTCCTACGAGCAGTACTTC | CAISERGLAGASYEQYF
TRBJ2-2 | TRBV4-3 | TRBD2 | NA | TGCGCCAGCAGCCTCATGGGGGGGACCGGGGAGCTGTTTTTT | CASSLMGGTGELFF
TRBJ1-6 | TRBV28 | NA | NA | TGTGCCAGCAGTTTAGTACAGAATAATTCACCCCTCCACTTT | CASSLVQNNSPLHF
TRBJ2-4 | TRBV11-2 | NA | few | TGTGCCAGCAGCCTAGCCAAAAACATTCAGTACTTC | CASSLAKNIQYF
TRBJ1-1 | TRBV11-2 | NA | NA | TGTGCCAGCAGCCAACAGAACACTGAAGCTTTCTTT | CASSQQNTEAFF
TRBJ2-7 | TRBV12-5 | TRBD1 | few | TGTGCTAGTGGTTTGGTACTGCCCAGGGGGTACGAGCAGTACTTC | CASGLVLPRGYEQYF
TRBJ2-1 | TRBV4-3 | TRBD2 | NA | TGCGCCAGCAGCCCAGTAAGCGGGAGGTCCTACAATGAGCAGTTCTTC | CASSPVSGRSYNEQFF
TRBJ1-4 | TRBV4-3 | NA | NA | TGCGCCAGCAGCCAAGTTCCAAATGAAAAACTGTTTTTT | CASSQVPNEKLFF
TRBJ2-1 | TRBV6-2/TRBV6-3 | NA | few | TGTGCCAGCAGTTACGAAGCGAGCTCCTACAATGAGCAGTTCTTC | CASSYEASSYNEQFF
TRBJ2-7 | TRBV2 | NA | NA | TGTGCCAGCAGACCAACAGGGAACTACGAGCAGTACTTC | CASRPTGNYEQYF
TRBJ1-5 | TRBV27 | NA | NA | TGTGCCAGCCCTACTCGGAGGGCCAATCAGCCCCAGCATTTT | CASPTRRANQPQHF
TRBJ2-3 | TRBV3-1/TRBV3-2 | NA | NA | TGTGCCAGCAGCCCGTCCGGGGATACGCAGTATTTT | CASSPSGDTQYF
TRBJ1-6 | TRBV19 | TRBD1 | NA | TGTGCCAGAGCCCAGGACAGGTTTGGTAAATCCTATAATTCACCCCTCCACTTT | CARAQDRFGKSYNSPLHF
TRBJ1-4 | TRBV30 | NA | few | TGTGCCTGGAGTGCCTCAGACTTGGAACTGTTTTTT | CAWSASDLELFF
TRBJ2-7 | TRBV7-9 | NA | NA | TGTGCCAGCAGCCCGACTAGTAACGAGCAGTACTTC | CASSPTSNEQYF
TRBJ1-2 | TRBV28 | TRBD1 | NA | TGTGCCAGCAGTTTCCCCCTAGGGGGCGCAGGCTACACCTTC | CASSFPLGGAGYTF
TRBJ1-6 | TRBV7-2 | NA | NA | TGTGCCAGCAGCCAGTTGACGGGGAATAATTCACCCCTCCACTTT | CASSQLTGNNSPLHF
TRBJ2-1 | TRBV7-2 | NA | NA | TGTGCCAGCAGCCTATCCCACAATGAGCAGTTCTTC | CASSLSHNEQFF
TRBJ1-2 | TRBV6-5 | TRBD1 | NA | TGTGCCAGCCGCCGACAGGGTTCTAACTATGGCTACACCTTC | CASRRQGSNYGYTF
TRBJ2-5 | TRBV9 | NA | NA | TGTGCCAGCAGCACGATCTCTGTAGCGTCGAAGGAGACCCAGTACTTC | CASSTISVASKETQYF
TRBJ1-1 | TRBV5-1 | NA | NA | TGCGCCAGCAGCTTCAGTCCCGGGGTAGAAGCTTTCTTT | CASSFSPGVEAFF
TRBJ1-4 | TRBV7-2 | NA | NA | TGTGCCAGCAGCCCCGGCGGCACTTCGGAAAAACTGTTTTTT | CASSPGGTSEKLFF
TRBJ2-1 | TRBV27 | NA | once | TGTGCCAGCAGTTTCGGCAATGAGCAGTTCTTC | CASSFGNEQFF
TRBJ2-1 | TRBV11-3 | TRBD2 | NA | TGTGCCAGCAGCTTAGTGGGACTAGGCAATGAGCAGTTCTTC | CASSLVGLGNEQFF
TRBJ2-2 | TRBV7-3 | NA | NA | TGTGCCACGCCGGGTCTTCGTACCGGGGAGCTGTTTTTT | CATPGLRTGELFF
TRBJ1-2 | TRBV7-8 | NA | NA | TGTGCCAGCAGCTCTACGAGGCGGGGGCCAGCTAACTATGGCTACACCTTC | CASSSTRRGPANYGYTF
TRBJ2-7 | TRBV6-2/TRBV6-3 | TRBD2 | NA | TGTGCCAGCAGCCAATTTCGGAAAAGCGGGGATTCCTCCTACGAGCAGTACTTC | CASSQFRKSGDSSYEQYF
TRBJ1-3 | TRBV11-2 | NA | NA | TGTGCCAGCAGCTTAGTTGGCGGAAACACCATATATTTT | CASSLVGGNTIYF
TRBJ2-1 | TRBV19 | TRBD2 | NA | TGTGCCACCGCTGGACTAGCGGGAGTGGTTTCTTACAATGAGCAGTTCTTC | CATAGLAGVVSYNEQFF
TRBJ1-5 | TRBV28 | NA | NA | TGTGCCAGCAGTTTCTCCACAGGGAGCAATCAGCCCCAGCATTTT | CASSFSTGSNQPQHF
TRBJ2-7 | TRBV29-1 | TRBD1 | few | TGCAGCGTTGAGCAGGGGGCCTACGAGCAGTACTTC | CSVEQGAYEQYF